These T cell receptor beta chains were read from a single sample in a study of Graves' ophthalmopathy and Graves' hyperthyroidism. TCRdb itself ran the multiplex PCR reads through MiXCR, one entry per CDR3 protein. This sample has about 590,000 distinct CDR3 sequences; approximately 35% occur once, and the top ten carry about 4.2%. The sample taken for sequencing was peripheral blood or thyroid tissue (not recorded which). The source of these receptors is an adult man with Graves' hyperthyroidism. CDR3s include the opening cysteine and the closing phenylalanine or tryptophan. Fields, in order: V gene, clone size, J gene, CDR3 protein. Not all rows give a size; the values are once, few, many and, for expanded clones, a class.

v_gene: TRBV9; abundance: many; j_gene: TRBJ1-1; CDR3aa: CASSQDRGTEAFF
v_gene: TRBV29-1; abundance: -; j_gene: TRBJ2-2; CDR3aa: CSVGHGTGELFF
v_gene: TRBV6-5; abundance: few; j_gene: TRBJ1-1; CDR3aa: CASSVAGQFTEAFF
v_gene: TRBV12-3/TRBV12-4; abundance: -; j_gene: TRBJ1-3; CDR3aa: CASSDGGPGNTIYF
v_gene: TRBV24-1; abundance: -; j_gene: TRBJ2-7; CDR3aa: CATSGPRQGIYEQYF
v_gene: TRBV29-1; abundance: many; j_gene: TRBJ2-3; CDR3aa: CSVDVGGGTQYF
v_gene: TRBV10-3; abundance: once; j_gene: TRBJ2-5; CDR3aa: CASSWVETQYF
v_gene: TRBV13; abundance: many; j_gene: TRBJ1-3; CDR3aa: CASSDRHQNTIYF
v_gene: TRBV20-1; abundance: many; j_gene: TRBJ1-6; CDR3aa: CSADRGGFGSPLHF
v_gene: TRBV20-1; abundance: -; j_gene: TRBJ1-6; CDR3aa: CSAEDRDSPLHF
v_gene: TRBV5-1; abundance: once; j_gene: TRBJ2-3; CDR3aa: CASSQQGFADTQYF
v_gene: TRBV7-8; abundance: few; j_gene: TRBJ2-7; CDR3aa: CASSTSVIRDRYYEQYF
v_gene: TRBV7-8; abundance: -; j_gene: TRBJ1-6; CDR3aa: CAGSQSGGQSPLHF
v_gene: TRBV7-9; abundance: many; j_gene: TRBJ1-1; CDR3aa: CASSRYTGGYTEAFF
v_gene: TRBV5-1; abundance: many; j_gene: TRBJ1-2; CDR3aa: CASSLGAGEDGYTF
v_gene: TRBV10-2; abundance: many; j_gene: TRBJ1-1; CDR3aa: CASSESGGTEAFF
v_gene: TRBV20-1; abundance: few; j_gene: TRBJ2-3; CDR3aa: CSANRQGGTDTQYF
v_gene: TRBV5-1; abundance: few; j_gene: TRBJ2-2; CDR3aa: CASSRSGGAYTGELFF
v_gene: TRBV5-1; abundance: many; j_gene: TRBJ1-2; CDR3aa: CASSYTGGGEGYTF
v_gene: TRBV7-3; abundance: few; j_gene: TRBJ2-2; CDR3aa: CASSMGGFRNGELFF
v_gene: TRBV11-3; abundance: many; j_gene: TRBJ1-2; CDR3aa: CASSRITGGDGYTF
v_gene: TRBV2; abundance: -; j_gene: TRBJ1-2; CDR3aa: CASTQGRLGYTF
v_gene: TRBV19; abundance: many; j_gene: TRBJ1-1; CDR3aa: CASSMYGLLNTEAFF
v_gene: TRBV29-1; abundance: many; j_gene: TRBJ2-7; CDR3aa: CSVGDFYEQYF
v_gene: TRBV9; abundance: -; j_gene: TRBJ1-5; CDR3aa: CASSQIKGEMAQHF
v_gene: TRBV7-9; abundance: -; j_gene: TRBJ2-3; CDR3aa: CASSLTSGLSTDTQYF
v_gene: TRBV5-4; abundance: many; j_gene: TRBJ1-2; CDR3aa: CASSLKGGRYGYTF
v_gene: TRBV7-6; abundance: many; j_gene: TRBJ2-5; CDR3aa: CASSLYGPGETQYF
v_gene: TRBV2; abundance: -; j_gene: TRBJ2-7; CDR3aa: CASSPGLAGVEQYF
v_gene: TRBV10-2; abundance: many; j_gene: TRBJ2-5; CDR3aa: CASSDGTSGQETQYF
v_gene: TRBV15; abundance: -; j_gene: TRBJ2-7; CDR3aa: CATGTTFYEQYF
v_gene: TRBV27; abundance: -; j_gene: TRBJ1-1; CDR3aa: CASGLQGANTEAFF
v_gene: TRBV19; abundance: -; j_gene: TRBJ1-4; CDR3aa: CASSIPGTNEKLFF
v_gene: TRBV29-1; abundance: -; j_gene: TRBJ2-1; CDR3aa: CSVVGLAGGSYNEQFF
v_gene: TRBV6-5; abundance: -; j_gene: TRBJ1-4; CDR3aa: CAIGTGGVLRKLFF
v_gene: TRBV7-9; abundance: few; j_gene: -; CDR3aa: CASSLKGTGYNEQFF
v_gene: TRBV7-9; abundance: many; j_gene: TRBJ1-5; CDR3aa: CASSKGGRPQHF
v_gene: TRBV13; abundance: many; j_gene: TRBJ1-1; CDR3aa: CASSLSMGNTEAFF
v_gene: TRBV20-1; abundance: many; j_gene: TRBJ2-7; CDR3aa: CSARPGLADYEQYF
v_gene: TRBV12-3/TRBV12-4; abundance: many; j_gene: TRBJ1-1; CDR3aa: CASRTQGRDEAFF
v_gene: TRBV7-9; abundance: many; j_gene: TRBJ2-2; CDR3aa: CASSLTGRNGELFF
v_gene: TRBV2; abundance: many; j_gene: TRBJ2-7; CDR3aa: CASGGGGWEQYF
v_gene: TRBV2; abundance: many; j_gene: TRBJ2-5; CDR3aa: CASRDRGDETQYF
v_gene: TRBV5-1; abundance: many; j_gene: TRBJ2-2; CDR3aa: CASSIPRTAANTGELFF
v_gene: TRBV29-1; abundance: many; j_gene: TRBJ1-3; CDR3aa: CSVAFGLSGNTIYF
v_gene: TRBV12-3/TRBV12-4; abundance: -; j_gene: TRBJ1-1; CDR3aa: CASSLVSGEVGAFF
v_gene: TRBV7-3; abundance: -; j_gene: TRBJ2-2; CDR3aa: CALLGGSGELFF
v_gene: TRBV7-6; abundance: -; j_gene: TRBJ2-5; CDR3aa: CASSPRSGRQETQYF
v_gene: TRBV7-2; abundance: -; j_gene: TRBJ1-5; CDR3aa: CASSLRATGANQPQHF
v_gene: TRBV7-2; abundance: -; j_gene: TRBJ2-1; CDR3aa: CASSLFAIDEQFF
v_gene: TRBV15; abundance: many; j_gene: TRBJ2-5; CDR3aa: CATSRVQETQYF
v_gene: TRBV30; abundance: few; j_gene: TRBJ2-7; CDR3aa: CAWSVGSEQYF
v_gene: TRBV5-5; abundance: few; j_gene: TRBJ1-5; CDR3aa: CASSLEGRGTNQPQHF
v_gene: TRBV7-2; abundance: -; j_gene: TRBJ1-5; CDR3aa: CASTLAGGPETQHF
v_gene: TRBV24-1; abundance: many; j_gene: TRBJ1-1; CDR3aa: CATSDHDRGAFF
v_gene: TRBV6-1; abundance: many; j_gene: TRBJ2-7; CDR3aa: CASSESETYEQYF
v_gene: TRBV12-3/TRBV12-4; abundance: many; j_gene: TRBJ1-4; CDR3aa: CASSSRTGTLFF
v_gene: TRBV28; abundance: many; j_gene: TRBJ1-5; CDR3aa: CASRDGGVSIQPQHF
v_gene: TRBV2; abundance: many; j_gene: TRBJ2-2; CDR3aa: CASRKGDGSTNTGELFF
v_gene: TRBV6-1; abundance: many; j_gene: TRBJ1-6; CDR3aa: CASSSGTGMGTLHF